These T cell receptor beta chains were read from a single sample in a study of technical replicates of blood from a handful of donors. Libraries were prepared by immunoSEQ multiplex PCR; TCRdb keeps only in-frame clonotypes and omits some of them. The sample lists some 50,000 clones; 90% to 95% were seen once. The source material was T cells isolated from PBMCs. Receptors were obtained from a human donor in good health. Each CDR3 is given without its conserved first and last residue. The order of the fields is clone size, V gene, J gene, CDR3 length, CDR3 protein. Only part of the rows carry a size: once, few, many, or a class if the clone is expanded.

-	TRBV7-9	TRBJ2-2	15	ASSLRDRGSNTGELF
-	TRBV6-5	TRBJ2-7	12	ASSLRDRTYEQY
-	TRBV9	TRBJ1-1	13	ASSLDRGRNTEAF
-	TRBV28	TRBJ2-5	11	ASSLLHVETQY
-	TRBV28	TRBJ1-3	12	ASSLGRVGNTIY
-	TRBV10-3	TRBJ2-3	14	AISEASGSRTDTQY
-	TRBV10-2	TRBJ1-1	15	ASSSSGTGTENTEAF
-	TRBV15	TRBJ2-3	14	ATSLGSGSAADTQY
-	TRBV11-3	TRBJ2-1	11	ASSLDYHNEQF
-	TRBV11-2	TRBJ2-5	15	ASSLLYGTTAQETQY
-	TRBV6-5	TRBJ2-7	13	ASSYKVAGGYEQY
-	TRBV5-6	TRBJ1-5	12	ASTNQGEHQPQH
once	TRBV28	TRBJ1-1	11	ATLPRGNTEAF
-	TRBV11-2	TRBJ1-5	10	ASSFPREPQH
few	TRBV7-9	TRBJ1-1	10	ASSLAATEAF
-	TRBV6-5	TRBJ1-2	12	ASSYSFPGYGYT
-	TRBV5-1	TRBJ2-1	14	ASSLEQREGIDEQF
-	TRBV10-1	TRBJ2-7	12	ASSEIPQAYEQY
-	TRBV11-2	TRBJ1-1	11	ASSLDRETEAF
-	TRBV28	TRBJ2-7	10	ASSGDSYEQY
-	TRBV5-4	TRBJ2-7	16	ASSLAGGILAKTYEQY
-	TRBV10-3	TRBJ1-2	14	AISERWSGSISGYT
-	TRBV5-1	TRBJ1-2	13	ASRLGQGAQGGYT
-	TRBV11-1	TRBJ2-1	15	ASSLVPSWREGREQF
-	TRBV18	TRBJ2-1	14	ASSPELAGAGNEQF
once	TRBV9	TRBJ1-2	12	ASSVGQGAFGYT
-	TRBV6-5	TRBJ1-2	13	ASSRSFRDRDGYT
-	TRBV11-2	TRBJ2-7	12	ASSLEQVTYEQY
once	TRBV9	TRBJ2-7	13	ASSVGQTSSYEQY
-	TRBV10-3	TRBJ2-7	11	AISEGAIAEQY
-	TRBV5-1	TRBJ1-2	13	ASSLAAGGLYGYT
-	TRBV5-4	TRBJ1-1	15	ASSRTYQGGTNTEAF
-	TRBV28	TRBJ2-7	11	ASSRDRGYEQY
-	TRBV7-2	TRBJ2-6	15	ASSSGGLLLGANVLT
-	TRBV7-3	TRBJ1-2	12	ASSENRGSYGYT
-	TRBV12-5	TRBJ1-5	11	ASGLDGIQPQH
-	TRBV7-8	TRBJ2-3	13	ASSYGLSSTDTQY
-	TRBV29-1	TRBJ2-7	17	SVEGREMGREGLVHEQY
-	TRBV28	TRBJ2-3	14	ASSLSYRVRTDTQY
-	TRBV29-1	TRBJ1-1	10	SAGTLNTEAF
-	TRBV7-8	TRBJ2-1	12	ASRPNRDYHEQF
-	TRBV7-6	TRBJ1-3	10	ASSSNRNTIY
-	TRBV12-5	TRBJ2-2	13	ASGDRGRGAGELF